The source of this TCR beta chain is a study of T cell clonality in common variable immunodeficiency (dated by TCRdb to about 2015). Predominantly Caucasian heritage was noted among both the CVID patients and the healthy controls. Heparinized peripheral whole blood samples of about 5 to 8.5 ml were obtained from each donor. TCRbeta CDR3 repertoires were sequenced from genomic DNA of adults with common variable immune deficiency (CVID) and healthy adult controls. The control group was made up of approximately 22 healthy adult volunteers (about ten male and roughly 12 female) whose ages ranged from 23 to 66 years, with a mean age of approximately 34. Diluted blood was subjected to density centrifugation over Hypaque 1077 or Ficoll-Paque for isolation of peripheral blood mononuclear cells. Genomic DNA was extracted from unsorted mononuclear cells by Qiagen column purification or by a centrifugation-based method.

Many counts were recorded for this clone. No antigen is known for it. The read comes to an end 3 residues before the CDR3 does, leaving the germline J gene to fill in the end. For sequencing input, CVID and control samples contributed equivalent amounts of genomic DNA. For every sample, a 60 bp segment covering the rearranged TCRbeta CDR3 region was amplified and then sequenced. TCRbeta amplification used the immunoSEQ assay, a bias-corrected multiplex PCR with high-throughput sequencing. As for the authors' bioinformatics: Every unique nucleotide sequence counted as a clone and was annotated with V, D and J genes, copy number and frequency. Sequences were labeled productive if in frame, and non-productive if out of frame or containing stop codons. As previously described, Shannon's entropy was used to calculate clonality. The predicted amino acid sequences of productive clones were used to derive the mean CDR3 Kyte-Doolittle hydropathy. The R hclust function was used to hierarchically cluster scaled V gene usage with Manhattan distance and complete linkage. To assess clone sharing by CDR3 amino acid sequence, 12 repertoires per group were resampled over 100 rounds. The repertoires were screened for around 70 published EBV-specific TCRbeta sequences and roughly 240 published CMV-specific TCRbeta sequences. After two CVID samples that produced fewer than 10,000 sequences were dropped from the analysis, some 43 CVID repertoires remained. TCRdb took this table from immuneACCESS and kept in-frame rearrangements with V and J called. Such tables lack part of the clones; where checked against another copy, unresolved V genes explain under half of the gap, and the rest is unexplained. The DNA was the basis for D and trimming; V, J and clone size are from that table. This sample contains about 43,000 clones, none of which is a singleton. The ten largest clonotypes hold about 1.9% of the sample.

The paper's findings and limits, for the study overall: Compared with healthy controls, CVID subjects showed increased TCRbeta clonality (t-test p = 0.018), a feature most characteristic of about a third of subjects. Reportedly, TCRbeta sequences from CVID had fewer deletions and N-nucleotide insertions, and highly modified clones with 13 or more V deletions were absent from CVID. Patient heterogeneity within the CVID cohort put limits on correlating repertoire features with clinical complications. Fewer TCRbeta clones were shared among CVID subjects than among healthy controls (p < 0.0001). According to the authors, figuring out what caused the increased clonality in CVID would require sequencing the repertoires of T cell subpopulations. Even though DNA input was equal, the average per sample came to about 81,820 unique sequences for controls compared with 25,000 to 40,000 for CVID samples.

Taken from cysteine to phenylalanine, the CDR3 has 19 residues. Shown are 48 bases from within the CDR3, in frame from base 1. For this chain, trimming is 3 bases at the V end and 5 bases at the J end, and the number of junction bases without a gene match is 15. This chain is built from TRBV12-3 or TRBV12-4 and TRBJ2-7, with 14 middle bases fitting TRBD2. The receptor was isolated from a person aged 18 to 75 in good health. Sequenced sample: peripheral blood mononuclear cells. Partial CDR3 DNA: TGTGCCAGCAGTTTGGGGGCTTCAGGGACTAGCGGGAGTTTCCACGAG. Its amino acids are CASSLGASGTSGSFHE. The CDR3 as a whole reads CASSLGASGTSGSFHEQYF.